The present entry profiles one TCR beta chain with its context. Its antigen is undetermined. This record belongs to a study of T cell responses to AZD1222 COVID-19 vaccine. Study summary: Pooling of second doses given at about 4 or about 12 weeks was done.

Sequencing was performed with immunoSEQ multiplex PCR; in TCRdb, only in-frame clones are kept and a portion is missing. This table holds more than 150,000 clones, roughly 91% found once. General study results and limits: Repertoires were collected only later (after the peak T cell response had occurred). Regions 160-218 and 743-854 dominated among vaccine-associated CD4 TCRs spanning spike. A mostly white British donor set with more females was recruited, and clonal diversity was possibly underestimated.

The sample was peripheral blood, taken on day 0 of AZD1222 vaccination. The clonotype comes from an adult in good health.

CDR3 in amino acids: CASSLFDRTGELFF. The DNA of the CDR3 is TGTGCCAGCAGCCTCTTTGACCGTACCGGGGAGCTGTTTTTT. This rearrangement joins TRBV6-6 to TRBJ2-2; the D is unclear. In germline, CDR1 is MNHNY, CDR2 SVGAGI (reference sequence). The V gene lost 6 bases and the J gene lost 5 bases, with 13 bases spanning the gap. This CDR3 is 14 amino acids long.